This is a list of T cell receptor beta chains from one sample in a study of beta chain features in type 1 diabetes. The repertoire was sequenced with immunoSEQ multiplex PCR; TCRdb's copy has only in-frame clones and lacks some. The sample records about 290,000 clones, about 8% being singletons. The sequenced sample was central memory CD4+ T cells from blood. These receptors originate from a woman aged 18-35 years in good health. Both conserved end residues are part of each CDR3. Each record gives: CDR3 DNA, CDR3 protein, D gene, clone size, J gene, V gene. The D gene is left open where the match is weak. Size is stated for part of the rows, as once, few or many counts, or as a class when the clone is expanded.

DNA: TGCGCCGGAGTGCTGATCCGCGGGACCAACAATGAGCAGTTCTTC
CDR3: CAGVLIRGTNNEQFF
D: NA
size: many
J: TRBJ2-1
V: TRBV23-1

DNA: TGTGCCAGCAGCGGGCACCAGGGGGTGGTCGGCAATCAGCCCCAGCATTTT
CDR3: CASSGHQGVVGNQPQHF
D: TRBD1
size: many
J: TRBJ1-5
V: TRBV7-8

DNA: TGTGCCATCTCAGCGGGAGACGGGCCTGAGCAGTTCTTC
CDR3: CAISAGDGPEQFF
D: TRBD2
size: few
J: TRBJ2-1
V: TRBV6-4

DNA: TGCGCCAGCAGCCAAGCGGGTGGAGCGGGAGCTAGCACAGATACGCAGTATTTT
CDR3: CASSQAGGAGASTDTQYF
D: TRBD2
size: NA
J: TRBJ2-3
V: TRBV4-3

DNA: TGTGCCAGCAGCCCCTCGGGACAGCCTAATCAGCCCCAGCATTTT
CDR3: CASSPSGQPNQPQHF
D: TRBD1
size: many
J: TRBJ1-5
V: TRBV7-2

DNA: TGTGCCAGCAGCTCGGTGTTGTACACTGAAGCTTTCTTT
CDR3: CASSSVLYTEAFF
D: NA
size: many
J: TRBJ1-1
V: TRBV7-2

DNA: TGTGCCAGCAGTTTGGGACAGGCCCCCTATGGCTACACCTTC
CDR3: CASSLGQAPYGYTF
D: TRBD1
size: NA
J: TRBJ1-2
V: TRBV2

DNA: TGTGCCAGCAGCTTAGTCCGGTCAGGGGAGTACAATGAGCAGTTCTTC
CDR3: CASSLVRSGEYNEQFF
D: NA
size: few
J: TRBJ2-1
V: TRBV7-9

DNA: TGTGCCATCAGCCCCGCGTTCGCAGGCCAAGAGACCCAGTACTTC
CDR3: CAISPAFAGQETQYF
D: NA
size: few
J: TRBJ2-5
V: TRBV10-3

DNA: TGTGCCAGCAGCTTCTCCTCCCAAGAGACCCAGTACTTC
CDR3: CASSFSSQETQYF
D: NA
size: many
J: TRBJ2-5
V: TRBV7-3

DNA: TGTGCCAGCAGCTTGGACAGCGACTTGAACACTGAAGCTTTCTTT
CDR3: CASSLDSDLNTEAFF
D: NA
size: NA
J: TRBJ1-1
V: TRBV11-3

DNA: TGTGCCAGCAGCTCCTACAGGGGGCGGAATTCACCCCTCCACTTT
CDR3: CASSSYRGRNSPLHF
D: TRBD1
size: NA
J: TRBJ1-6
V: TRBV7-2

DNA: TGTGCCAGCAGCAACACCCGGGACACCCTCTATGGCTACACCTTC
CDR3: CASSNTRDTLYGYTF
D: NA
size: NA
J: TRBJ1-2
V: TRBV6-5

DNA: TGTGCCAGCAGCTACCGTAGCGTAGACGTCTACAATGAGCAGTTCTTC
CDR3: CASSYRSVDVYNEQFF
D: NA
size: NA
J: TRBJ2-1
V: TRBV7-2

DNA: TGTGCCAGCAGCCAAGAGGTCTCCGGGGACGCGATACCCCACGAGCAGTACTTC
CDR3: CASSQEVSGDAIPHEQYF
D: NA
size: NA
J: TRBJ2-7
V: TRBV4-2

DNA: TGTGCCAGCAGCCTAATGACAGGGGTGAGCACTGAAGCTTTCTTT
CDR3: CASSLMTGVSTEAFF
D: TRBD1
size: once
J: TRBJ1-1
V: TRBV7-2

DNA: TGCGCCAGCAGCCACCCAACTGCCGAAAAACTGTTTTTT
CDR3: CASSHPTAEKLFF
D: NA
size: few
J: TRBJ1-4
V: TRBV4-3

DNA: TGCAGCGTGGGGGACAGGGCAGGCACAGATACGCAGTATTTT
CDR3: CSVGDRAGTDTQYF
D: TRBD1
size: NA
J: TRBJ2-3
V: TRBV29-1

DNA: TGTGCCAGCAGCCAAGTTGAAGGTTTTAATGAAAAACTGTTTTTT
CDR3: CASSQVEGFNEKLFF
D: NA
size: many
J: TRBJ1-4
V: TRBV4-2

DNA: TGTGCCAGCAGCTTATCTTTAGCGGGACGCGCAGATACGCAGTATTTT
CDR3: CASSLSLAGRADTQYF
D: TRBD2
size: few
J: TRBJ2-3
V: TRBV7-9

DNA: TGTGCCAGCAGCGTGATGGGTCTCCAAGAGACCCAGTACTTC
CDR3: CASSVMGLQETQYF
D: NA
size: NA
J: TRBJ2-5
V: TRBV2

DNA: TGTGCCAGCAGCTCCAGCGGGTCCTTTCACTCCTACAATGAGCAGTTCTTC
CDR3: CASSSSGSFHSYNEQFF
D: NA
size: NA
J: TRBJ2-1
V: TRBV7-2

DNA: TGTGCCAGCAGGAGGGACGGTGAAGCTTTCTTT
CDR3: CASRRDGEAFF
D: NA
size: many
J: TRBJ1-1
V: TRBV25-1

DNA: TGCGCCAGCAGCTTAGTAGGGAACTATGGCTACACCTTC
CDR3: CASSLVGNYGYTF
D: NA
size: NA
J: TRBJ1-2
V: TRBV5-1

DNA: TGTGCCAGCAGTTTGTCTCTGTACCTGGGCGATGAGCAGTTCTTC
CDR3: CASSLSLYLGDEQFF
D: NA
size: few
J: TRBJ2-1
V: TRBV27

DNA: TGTGCCAGTAGTATAGGGGGAGCCCAGCCCCAGCATTTT
CDR3: CASSIGGAQPQHF
D: NA
size: few
J: TRBJ1-5
V: TRBV19

DNA: TGTGCCAGCAGCTTGGGCCCAGCTAGCGGGAACTCGCAGTACTTC
CDR3: CASSLGPASGNSQYF
D: TRBD2
size: NA
J: TRBJ2-7
V: TRBV5-5

DNA: TGTGCCACCCAGGACAGGGGTACTGAAGCTTTCTTT
CDR3: CATQDRGTEAFF
D: TRBD1
size: few
J: TRBJ1-1
V: TRBV15

DNA: TGTGCCAGCAGCTTGTATAGCGGGGAGCTGTTTTTT
CDR3: CASSLYSGELFF
D: NA
size: few
J: TRBJ2-2
V: TRBV5-4

DNA: TGTGCCAGTAGTGACAGGGGCTATGGCTACACCTTC
CDR3: CASSDRGYGYTF
D: TRBD1
size: many
J: TRBJ1-2
V: TRBV19

DNA: TGTGCCAGCACCAGACAGGGGTGGGCGGAAAAACTGTTTTTT
CDR3: CASTRQGWAEKLFF
D: TRBD1
size: few
J: TRBJ1-4
V: TRBV19

DNA: TGTGCCAGCAACGAGGGGCCGATGGCTAATGGGCAGTACTTC
CDR3: CASNEGPMANGQYF
D: NA
size: many
J: TRBJ2-7
V: TRBV2

DNA: TGCAGCGCCGGACAGGGAAATAGCAATCAGCCCCAGCATTTT
CDR3: CSAGQGNSNQPQHF
D: TRBD1
size: NA
J: TRBJ1-5
V: TRBV29-1

DNA: TGCGCCAGCAGGGACCTAGCGGGGGGGCGGAGCACAGATACGCAGTATTTT
CDR3: CASRDLAGGRSTDTQYF
D: TRBD2
size: few
J: TRBJ2-3
V: TRBV4-1

DNA: TGTGCCTGGAGTCGGGGGAGGTCGGCTGATGGCTACACCTTC
CDR3: CAWSRGRSADGYTF
D: NA
size: NA
J: TRBJ1-2
V: TRBV30